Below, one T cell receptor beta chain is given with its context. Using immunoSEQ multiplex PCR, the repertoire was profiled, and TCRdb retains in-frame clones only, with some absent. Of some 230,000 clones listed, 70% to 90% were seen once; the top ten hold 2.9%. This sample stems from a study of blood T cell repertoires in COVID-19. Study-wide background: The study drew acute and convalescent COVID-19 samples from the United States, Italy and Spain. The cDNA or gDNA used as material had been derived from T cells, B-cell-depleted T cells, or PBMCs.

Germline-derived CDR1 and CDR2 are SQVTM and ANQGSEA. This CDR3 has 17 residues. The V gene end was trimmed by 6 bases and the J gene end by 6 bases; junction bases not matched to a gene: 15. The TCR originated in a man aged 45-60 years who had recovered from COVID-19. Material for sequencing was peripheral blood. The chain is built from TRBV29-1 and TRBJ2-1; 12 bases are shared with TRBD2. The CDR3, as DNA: TGCAGCGTACCCAGACGACTAGCGGGAGACGGGCCCAATGAGCAGTTCTTC. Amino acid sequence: CSVPRRLAGDGPNEQFF.